This is a list of T cell receptor beta chains from one sample in a study of blood T cell repertoires in COVID-19. Measured with immunoSEQ multiplex PCR; TCRdb has only the in-frame clones, and not every one. In the table there are some 49,000 clones, around 82% of which are singletons. Material for sequencing was peripheral blood. The receptors originated from a woman aged 60-70 years with acute or convalescent COVID-19. The CDR3 runs from the conserved cysteine through the conserved F or W.

>TRBJ1-1|TRBV11-2
CASSLGVRGIPEAFF
>TRBJ1-1|TRBV15
CAAARGGRPTEAFF
>TRBJ2-3|TRBV5-5
CASSSIAGPTDTQYF
>TRBJ2-1|TRBV5-1
CASSVGLAGGGSYNEQFF
>TRBJ2-1|TRBV18
CASSPRSDGTEQFF
>TRBJ1-2|TRBV20-1
CSASTPGRDGYTF
>TRBJ2-5|TRBV5-4
CASSPRRDRGGETQYF
>TRBJ2-3|TRBV5-4
CASSLTSTSTDTQYF
>TRBJ1-2|TRBV28
CASSLWTATYGYTF
>TRBJ1-2|TRBV7-9
CASSGAGRLDGYTF
>TRBJ1-4|TRBV12-3/TRBV12-4
CASSSGSGEKLFF